Below are 5 T cell receptor beta chains sequenced from a single sample in a study of T cell responses to AZD1222 COVID-19 vaccine (dated by TCRdb to 2020 to 2022). Libraries were made using the immunoSEQ multiplex PCR assay. The table was pulled from immuneACCESS by TCRdb, which kept in-frame rearrangements only. Such tables lose some clones; where checked, under half of the loss comes from unresolved V genes, and the rest has no known cause. The sample has roughly 100,000 clones on record, around 92% of them singletons. Roughly 42% of the sample is taken by the ten largest. Per the publication, the time point label means: baseline before first vaccination. The sample here was peripheral blood, taken on day 0 of AZD1222 vaccination. These TCRs come from an adult in good health.

The chain links TRBV7-3 to TRBJ2-3; D is possibly TRBD1 (6 bases). The CDR3 is made up of 16 amino acids. CDR1 is SGHTA and CDR2 is FQGTGA in the germline V gene. Between the trimmed V and J ends, which lost 1 base and 4 bases, there was a span of 15 bases. The CDR3 nucleotides read TGTGCCAGCAGCTTAAGGGCAGGGGAAGGGGCAGATACGCAGTATTTT. This codes for CASSLRAGEGADTQYF.

The chain carries TRBV5-1 and TRBJ2-1, with a weak D call TRBD2 (6 bases). Germline CDR1 is SGHRS and CDR2 is YFSETQ. The ends were cut back, 5 bases at V and 1 base at J, with 13 bases in the middle. The CDR3 totals 15 residues. The CDR3: CASSSGRGSYNEQFF. The CDR3 DNA reads as TGCGCCAGCAGTTCGGGGCGGGGTTCCTACAATGAGCAGTTCTTC.

The rearrangement links TRBV10-3 to TRBJ1-2, with TRBD1 identical over 8 bases. Trimming cost V 10 bases and J 6 bases; bases outside gene matches: 10. The CDR3 spans 13 residues. CDR1 is ENHRY, CDR2 SYGVKD, per germline. CDR3 region: CATSGTGGDGYTF. DNA of the CDR3: TGTGCCACCTCCGGGACAGGCGGGGATGGCTACACCTTC.

The chain joins TRBV5-1 to TRBJ1-2; the D gene is possibly TRBD1 (5 bases). Trimming removed 0 bases from V and 6 bases from J, with 9 bases in between. This CDR3 is built from 13 residues. From germline, CDR1 is SGHRS and CDR2 YFSETQ. CDR3 amino acids: CASSLDRTDGYTF. CDR3 DNA sequence: TGCGCCAGCAGCTTGGACAGGACCGATGGCTACACCTTC.

The chain carries TRBV27 and TRBJ2-1; D uncertain. The CDR3 is 16 amino acids. Deletions cut 1 base from V and 1 base from J, with 11 bases between. Germline V lookup: CDR1 MNHEY, CDR2 SMNVEV (reference sequence). The DNA for the CDR3 is TGTGCCAGCAGTTTATGGTCTGGGGATTCCTACAATGAGCAGTTCTTC. Its protein product is CASSLWSGDSYNEQFF.